This T cell receptor beta chain came from a study of shared clonotypes between healthy human individuals. This CDR3 comprises 15 residues. V was trimmed by 5 bases and J by 1 base, leaving 14 bases between them. Germline V gives CDR1 PRHDT, CDR2 FYEKMQ (reference sequence). CD8 cells regarded as naive lacked CD45RO, were positively chosen for CCR7, and omitted terminally differentiated effector memory CD45RA+ cells. Method: immunoSEQ multiplex PCR; TCRdb's copy keeps in-frame clones and lacks some. The sample has roughly 770,000 clones, 95% to 97% seen once; the top ten hold over 0.2%. This clone showed up just a few times.

The origin of this receptor is a man aged 25 to 45 in good health. This sequence joins TRBV13 and TRBJ1-1; a possible D gene is TRBD1 (5 bases). The sample comprised naive CD8+ T cells sorted from blood. As DNA, the CDR3 is TGTGCCAGCAGCGCCATGGGTCAGGGGAACACTGAAGCTTTCTTT. Residues: CASSAMGQGNTEAFF.